A selection of T cell receptor beta chains follows, all from one sample in a study of blood T cell repertoires in COVID-19. Sequencing was performed with immunoSEQ multiplex PCR; in TCRdb, only in-frame clones are kept and a portion is missing. The sample includes around 150,000 clones, roughly 80% of them seen just once. Specimen: peripheral blood. These receptors were taken from a man in his fifties or sixties with acute or convalescent COVID-19. Each CDR3 is given with its conserved first and last residue. A D gene is named only where the DNA matches it firmly. Only part of the rows carry a size: once, few, many, or a class if the clone is expanded.

>TRBV7-8|few|TRBJ1-4|.
CASSQDRRNFATNEKLFF
TGTGCCAGCAGCCAGGATAGGCGGAATTTTGCAACTAATGAAAAACTGTTTTTT
>TRBV12-3/TRBV12-4|.|TRBJ2-1|.
CASMSYNEQFF
TGTGCCAGCATGAGTTACAATGAGCAGTTCTTC
>TRBV24-1|.|TRBJ2-5|TRBD2
CATSSGGAGYQETQYF
TGTGCCACTTCTAGCGGGGGGGCTGGGTACCAAGAGACCCAGTACTTC
>TRBV3-1/TRBV3-2|.|TRBJ2-2|.
CASSQDAGSNTGELFF
TGTGCCAGCAGCCAAGACGCAGGCTCGAACACCGGGGAGCTGTTTTTT
>TRBV7-9|.|TRBJ1-1|.
CASSLPPLLAKDTEAFF
TGTGCCAGCAGCTTACCCCCTCTTTTAGCCAAGGACACTGAAGCTTTCTTT
>TRBV5-5|.|TRBJ1-1|.
CASSLAVNTEAFF
TGTGCCAGCAGCTTGGCAGTGAACACTGAAGCTTTCTTT
>TRBV5-6|.|TRBJ2-1|TRBD1
CASSSRQGNEQFF
TGTGCCAGCAGCTCCCGACAGGGGAATGAGCAGTTCTTC
>TRBV6-1|.|TRBJ1-1|.
CASSEGTRGTEAFF
TGTGCCAGCAGTGAAGGGACCCGGGGGACTGAAGCTTTCTTT
>TRBV19|.|TRBJ1-4|.
CASSIGQLSWDEKLFF
TGTGCCAGTAGTATTGGACAGCTTTCTTGGGATGAAAAACTGTTTTTT
>TRBV5-1|.|TRBJ1-2|TRBD1
CASSWGTDLSGYTF
TGCGCCAGCAGCTGGGGGACAGACTTAAGCGGCTACACCTTC
>TRBV15|.|TRBJ1-1|.
CATSRTSGTEAFF
TGTGCCACCTCACGAACTTCAGGGACTGAAGCTTTCTTT
>TRBV30|once|TRBJ2-5|TRBD2
CAWSTGGLKTQYF
TGTGCCTGGAGTACGGGGGGTTTGAAGACCCAGTACTTC
>TRBV29-1|.|TRBJ2-7|TRBD1
CSVAGDRLSYEQYF
TGCAGCGTTGCTGGGGACAGGCTATCCTACGAGCAGTACTTC
>TRBV15|.|TRBJ2-3|TRBD2
CATSLGTSGGSDTQYF
TGTGCCACCAGCTTAGGGACTAGCGGGGGCTCAGATACGCAGTATTTT
>TRBV3-1/TRBV3-2|.|TRBJ1-1|TRBD1
CASSPGDRARTEAFF
TGTGCCAGCAGCCCTGGGGACAGGGCTAGGACTGAAGCTTTCTTT
>TRBV11-3|.|TRBJ1-1|.
CASSLGPGATEAFF
TGTGCCAGCAGCTTAGGGCCAGGGGCCACTGAAGCTTTCTTT
>TRBV11-3|.|TRBJ2-1|.
CASSSLQGNEQFF
TGTGCCAGCAGCTCACTACAGGGAAATGAGCAGTTCTTC
>TRBV5-1|.|TRBJ2-1|TRBD2
CASSLEGLVAAGDEQFF
TGCGCCAGCAGCTTGGAGGGACTAGTCGCGGCCGGGGATGAGCAGTTCTTC
>TRBV19|few|TRBJ1-6|TRBD1
CASTYSTGTGGSPLHF
TGTGCCAGTACCTATAGCACCGGGACAGGGGGTTCACCCCTCCACTTT
>TRBV18|.|TRBJ1-1|.
CASSLIPGLNTEAFF
TGTGCCAGCTCCCTGATTCCGGGGTTGAACACTGAAGCTTTCTTT
>TRBV6-2/TRBV6-3|.|TRBJ1-1|TRBD1
CASSWDREAFF
TGTGCCAGCAGTTGGGACAGGGAAGCTTTCTTT
>TRBV5-1|.|TRBJ1-1|.
CASSIQGYGNTEAFF
TGCGCCAGCAGCATCCAGGGGTACGGGAACACTGAAGCTTTCTTT